This TCR beta chain was observed in a study of T-cell memory formation after mild COVID-19. Whole-study context: TCR clustering was largely donor specific. General study findings and limits: CD4+ contracting clones lay mainly in CM and EM, CD8+ ones in EMRA.

CDR1 SGHVS and CDR2 FQNEAQ come from the germline V gene. This CDR3 comprises 16 residues. The junction had 15 bases not matched to a gene; V was cut back by 5 bases and J by 6 bases. There are many counts of this clonotype. Antigen specificity is unknown. 5'RACE primed from the constant segment yielded TCR alpha and TCR beta cDNA libraries bearing sample barcodes and UMIs. TCRdb analysed the 5' RACE reads with MiXCR anew, one entry per CDR3 protein. The table has under 50,000 distinct CDR3 sequences, 8% to 10% seen once; the top ten hold 12%. The clonotype comes from an adult woman who had mild COVID-19 (a few samples of this study predate the infection). Cell type and time point are not known. The sample was PBMCs or a T cell subset sorted from them (not recorded which). V usage is TRBV7-8 and J usage is TRBJ2-7, with 8 positions matching TRBD2. CDR3 protein: CASSHLIGAGDPEQYF. The CDR3 nucleotides are TGTGCCAGCAGCCACCTGATTGGAGCGGGGGACCCCGAGCAGTACTTC. Variable domain in full (rest from reference TRBV7-8 and TRBJ2-7): GAGVSQSPRYKVAKRGQDVALRCDPISGHVSLFWYQQALGQGPEFLTYFQNEAQLDKSGLPSDRFFAERPEGSVSTLKIQRTQQEDSAVYLCASSHLIGAGDPEQYFGPGTRLTVT.